A single sample is the source of the 3 T cell receptor beta chains below, sequenced in a study of blood T cell repertoires in COVID-19. TCRdb keeps only in-frame clones here, not all; method: immunoSEQ multiplex PCR. The table has 200,000 or so clones, more than 70% seen once. The specimen sequenced was PBMCs or T cells enriched from blood (not recorded which). The receptors derive from a woman between 18 and 30 years old who had recovered from COVID-19.

The V and J genes are TRBV5-8 and TRBJ1-6, with D tentatively TRBD1 (6 bases). CDR1 is SGHTS and CDR2 is YDEGEE in the germline V gene. Trimming pared 6 bases from V and 9 bases from J, leaving 16 bases between. The CDR3 loop spans 14 amino acids. CDR3: CASNRVQGPSPLHF. CDR3 DNA: TGTGCCAGCAATAGGGTACAGGGACCTTCACCCCTCCACTTT.

This clone was recorded only once. The genes are TRBV27 and TRBJ2-1; 8 bases match TRBD2. This CDR3 is 15 amino acids long. The junction had 8 bases not matched to a gene; V was cut back by 5 bases and J by 5 bases. Germline V gives CDR1 MNHEY, CDR2 SMNVEV (reference sequence). This chain's CDR3 is CASSLRIAGNNEQFF. CDR3 sequence (DNA): TGTGCCAGCAGTCTGCGGATAGCGGGGAACAATGAGCAGTTCTTC.

The table lists this clone with a few counts. The genes are TRBV10-1 and TRBJ2-1; unclear D gene. The V end lost 1 base, the J end lost 5 bases, and 12 bases lay between the germline ends. The V gene's germline CDR1 is WNHNN and CDR2 SYGVQD (reference sequence). The CDR3 loop spans 15 amino acids. DNA for the CDR3: TGCGCCAGCAGTGAGTATTGGTCAGGTCACAATGAGCAGTTCTTC. Residues: CASSEYWSGHNEQFF.